One and the same sample provided the 31 T cell receptor beta chains below, sequenced in a study of blood T cell repertoires in COVID-19. The repertoire was sequenced with immunoSEQ multiplex PCR; TCRdb's copy has only in-frame clones and lacks some. The data contain about 200,000 clones, 70% to 90% of them singletons. Sequencing was performed on peripheral blood. The origin of the receptors is a woman between 45 and 65 years old with acute or convalescent COVID-19.

The sample holds one count of this clone. The chain employs TRBV28 and TRBJ2-1; TRBD1 agrees at 7 bases. The CDR3 length is 14 residues. The V segment lost 8 bases and the J segment 0 bases; nucleotides outside the gene matches: 4. CDR1 and CDR2 from the germline V gene are MDHEN and SYDVKM. The CDR3 loop is CASAGTASYNEQFF. DNA of the CDR3: TGTGCCAGCGCCGGGACAGCCTCCTACAATGAGCAGTTCTTC. The full variable domain, its missing parts supplied by reference TRBV28 and TRBJ2-1, is DVKVTQSSRYLVKRTGEKVFLECVQDMDHENMFWYRQDPGLGLRLIYFSYDVKMKEKGDIPEGYSVSREKKERFSLILESASTNQTSMYLCASAGTASYNEQFFGPGTRLTVL.

This clone came up once. The rearrangement joins TRBV9 to TRBJ2-6; 8 bases align to TRBD1. Germline CDR1 and CDR2: SGDLS and YYNGEE. The J segment lost 0 bases and the V segment lost 4 bases, leaving 3 bases of the junction unmatched. This CDR3 is 16 amino acids long. CDR3 sequence (DNA): TGTGCCAGCAGCCCCCAGGGGGCCTCTGGGGCCAACGTCCTGACTTTC. Protein product: CASSPQGASGANVLTF.

This chain connects TRBV6-2 or TRBV6-3 to TRBJ2-2, with 7 positions matching TRBD1. V shed 6 bases, J shed 6 bases, and the junction held 16 bases outside the gene matches. The CDR3 is made up of 17 amino acids. Germline lookup yields CDR1 MNHEY and CDR2 SVGEGT. The CDR3: CASSLFPGQPKAGELFF. CDR3 DNA sequence: TGTGCCAGCAGCCTCTTTCCGGGACAGCCCAAAGCCGGGGAGCTGTTTTTT.

The J gene is TRBJ2-7, the V gene TRBV19, with 9 bases identical to TRBD2. The germline V gene encodes CDR1 LNHDA and CDR2 SQIVND (reference sequence). V lost 2 bases and J lost 2; bases outside the gene matches: 7. The length of the CDR3 is 16 residues. The CDR3 DNA reads TGTGCCAGTAGTATACAGGGCGCGGGAGGGACCTACGAGCAGTACTTC. Protein: CASSIQGAGGTYEQYF.

The chain couples TRBV28 to TRBJ1-1; D is perhaps TRBD1 (5 bases). The CDR3 extends over 13 amino acids. The germline V and J ends were trimmed by 6 bases and 4 bases, with 12 bases remaining between them. Germline loops: CDR1 MDHEN, CDR2 SYDVKM. The CDR3 protein is CASRLWGGTEAFF. As DNA, the CDR3 is TGTGCCAGCAGACTGTGGGGGGGCACTGAAGCTTTCTTT.

For the CDR3, the DNA is TGTGCCAGCAGTTTGAGCGGGGAGCTGTTTTTT. This gives the protein CASSLSGELFF. This chain connects TRBV11-2 to TRBJ2-2; D gene ambiguous. Germline-derived CDR1 and CDR2 are SGHAT and FQNNGV. V gave up 6 bases and J gave up 7 bases, with 6 bases separating them. CDR3 length equals 11 residues.

The chain joins TRBV6-4 to TRBJ1-5, with a tentative D call TRBD1 (5 bases). Trimming took off 8 bases at V and 3 bases at J, with 11 bases between the two ends. The CDR3 is 13 residues long. Per germline, CDR1 MRHNA and CDR2 SNTAGT. CDR3 region: CASLDSPNQPQHF. The CDR3 DNA reads TGTGCCAGCCTAGACAGCCCCAATCAGCCCCAGCATTTT.

A single count supports this clone. The chain has TRBV6-5 and TRBJ2-3; maybe TRBD2 (5 bases). Trimming left V 4 bases short and J 3 bases short, with 11 bases between. The CDR3 consists of 14 residues. CDR1 and CDR2 (germline): MNHEY, SVGAGI. CDR3 DNA sequence: TGTGCCAGCAGTTCTGTTACGGGAACAGATACGCAGTATTTT. Residues: CASSSVTGTDTQYF.

The V call is TRBV5-6, the J call TRBJ1-2; a weak D match, TRBD1 (6 bases). The V end was cut by 6 bases, the J end by 3 bases, with 12 bases between. This CDR3 region has 13 residues. Germline CDR1 SGHDT, CDR2 YYEEEE. The CDR3 nucleotides read TGTGCCAGCAACCTACAGGGCCACTATGGCTACACCTTC. Translating gives CASNLQGHYGYTF.

This chain connects TRBV10-1 to TRBJ2-1, with TRBD2 as a possible D gene (5 bases). Germline loops: CDR1 WNHNN, CDR2 SYGVQD (reference sequence). V was clipped by 3 bases and J by 2 bases, with 11 bases between them. The CDR3 is 15 amino acids. The CDR3 nucleotides read TGCGCCAGCAGTGATGGACTGATGACCTACAATGAGCAGTTCTTC. This codes for CASSDGLMTYNEQFF.

V usage is TRBV11-3 and J usage is TRBJ1-1; 10 bases fit TRBD1. CDR3 length: 16 residues. Looked up from germline, CDR1 is SGHNT and CDR2 is YENEEA. Trimming cost V 1 base and J 0 bases; bases outside gene matches: 2. The CDR3 is CASSLAGQGLNTEAFF. CDR3 sequence (DNA): TGTGCCAGCAGCTTAGCGGGACAGGGGCTGAACACTGAAGCTTTCTTT.

The rearrangement links TRBV24-1 to TRBJ1-5, with 8 bases matching TRBD1. The CDR3 is 16 amino acids. Losses at the gene ends were 3 bases for V and 0 bases for J; bases not matched to a gene: 3. From germline, CDR1 is KGHDR and CDR2 SFDVKD. The CDR3 region has the DNA TGTGCCACCAGTGATCCGGGACAGGATAGCAATCAGCCCCAGCATTTT. This encodes CATSDPGQDSNQPQHF.

The chain employs TRBV6-5 and TRBJ1-5, with D tentatively TRBD1 (6 bases). CDR1 is MNHEY and CDR2 is SVGAGI in the germline V gene. V was clipped by 6 bases and J by 3 bases, with 12 bases between them. This CDR3 contains 14 residues. The CDR3 reads CASRGTQVNQPQHF. DNA for the CDR3: TGTGCCAGCAGGGGGACACAGGTCAATCAGCCCCAGCATTTT.

This chain uses TRBV4-1 with TRBJ2-3; tentatively, D is TRBD2 (5 bases). Trimming shortened V by 0 bases and J by 6 bases, and 16 bases separated the two germline ends. The CDR3 has 16 residues. The V gene's germline CDR1 is MGHRA and CDR2 YSYEKL. CDR3 sequence reads: CASSQEGRAAKDTQYF. The CDR3 coding sequence is TGCGCCAGCAGCCAAGAAGGTAGAGCGGCTAAGGATACGCAGTATTTT.

This clone was seen only a few times. The chain recombines TRBV24-1 with TRBJ1-5; 9 nucleotides agree with TRBD1. The CDR3 has 16 amino acids. Germline loops: CDR1 KGHDR, CDR2 SFDVKD. After removal of 5 bases from V and 2 bases from J, the junction contained 6 bases not matched to a gene. CDR3 residues: CATSARGQGGNQPQHF. CDR3 in DNA: TGTGCCACCAGTGCCCGGGGACAGGGAGGCAATCAGCCCCAGCATTTT.

The chain joins TRBV7-2 to TRBJ1-2; no reliable D call. The CDR3 runs to 14 residues. Trimming removed 5 bases from V and 4 bases from J, with 14 bases in between. Germline V lookup: CDR1 SGHTA, CDR2 FQGNSA. CDR3 protein: CASSPRYSSYGYTF. The DNA of the CDR3 is TGTGCCAGCAGCCCAAGGTACAGTAGCTATGGCTACACCTTC.

This chain uses TRBV7-2 with TRBJ2-3, with D uncertain. Germline lookup yields CDR1 SGHTA and CDR2 FQGNSA. The V end was cut by 5 bases, the J end by 5 bases, with 8 bases between. The length of the CDR3 is 12 residues. This chain's CDR3 is CASSRYGDTQYF. The DNA for the CDR3 is TGTGCCAGCAGCCGCTACGGAGATACGCAGTATTTT.

This chain links TRBV5-6 with TRBJ1-2; 8 bases line up with TRBD1. V shed 0 bases, J shed 5 bases, and the junction held 9 bases outside the gene matches. The germline CDR1 and CDR2 sequences are SGHDT and YYEEEE. The CDR3 has 16 residues. The CDR3 reads CASSLGGAGGWYGYTF. The DNA for the CDR3 is TGTGCCAGCAGCTTGGGCGGGGCAGGGGGCTGGTATGGCTACACCTTC.

The chain is built from TRBV18 and TRBJ1-4; D not resolved. Germline CDR1 is KGHSH and CDR2 is LQKENI. This CDR3 contains 14 residues. V lost 5 bases, J lost 3 bases, and 10 bases lay in between. CDR3 nucleotide sequence: TGTGCCAGCTCAATAGGAGAGCCTAATGAAAAACTGTTTTTT. It specifies CASSIGEPNEKLFF. The variable domain in full, with the rest retrieved from reference TRBV18 and TRBJ1-4, is NAGVMQNPRHLVRRRGQEARLRCSPMKGHSHVYWYRQLPEEGLKFMVYLQKENIIDESGMPKERFSAEFPKEGPSILRIQQVVRGDSAAYFCASSIGEPNEKLFFGSGTQLSVL.

The chain links TRBV9 to TRBJ2-5; 9 nucleotides align to TRBD2. V was clipped by 0 bases and J by 5 bases; unmatched bases: 14. Germline V gene lookup returns CDR1 SGDLS and CDR2 YYNGEE. This CDR3 has 18 residues. In DNA form, the CDR3 reads TGTGCCAGCAGCGTAGGCCTACCGGGGCTAGCGGGGTTTGAGACCCAGTACTTC. This encodes CASSVGLPGLAGFETQYF.

The rearrangement links TRBV14 to TRBJ1-3; 7 bases map to TRBD1. Germline CDR1 and CDR2: SGHDN and FVKESK. The trim removed 4 bases at V and 4 bases at J, leaving 7 bases unmatched. This CDR3 comprises 15 residues. The CDR3 reads CASSRLGTAGNTIYF. CDR3 DNA sequence: TGTGCCAGCAGCCGGCTAGGGACAGCAGGAAACACCATATATTTT.

The rearrangement uses TRBV6-5 and TRBJ1-2; 9 bases are a match to TRBD1. This CDR3 has 14 residues. Germline V gives CDR1 MNHEY, CDR2 SVGAGI. V was pared by 8 bases and J by 4 bases, with 8 bases of the junction left unmatched. The CDR3 DNA is TGTGCCAGCTGTCGGGACAGGGACGGCTATGGCTACACCTTC. Residues: CASCRDRDGYGYTF.

This sequence joins TRBV19 and TRBJ2-4; possibly TRBD1 for D (7 bases). The CDR3 length is 16 residues. Germline loops: CDR1 LNHDA, CDR2 SQIVND (reference sequence). The V gene lost 4 bases and the J gene lost 7 bases, with 20 bases spanning the gap. The CDR3 is CASSTGGGRALNIQYF. The CDR3 coding sequence is TGTGCCAGTAGTACCGGAGGGGGCCGGGCTCTTAACATTCAGTACTTC.

The chain carries TRBV27 and TRBJ2-7, with TRBD2 identical over 11 bases. Germline V gene sequence: CDR1 MNHEY, CDR2 SMNVEV (reference sequence). V gave up 1 base and J gave up 2 bases; unmatched junction bases: 1. This CDR3 has 15 amino acids. The CDR3 spells CASSLLAGGPYEQYF. The CDR3 region has the DNA TGTGCCAGCAGTTTATTAGCGGGAGGGCCCTACGAGCAGTACTTC.

V usage is TRBV29-1 and J usage is TRBJ2-1; 8 bases are shared with TRBD2. Germline V CDR1 and CDR2: SQVTM, ANQGSEA. Trimming took 2 bases from V and 7 from J; bases not matched to a gene: 7. This CDR3 has 14 amino acids. The CDR3 nucleotides read TGCAGCGTTGAAAAGTGGCGGGGGGATAATGAGCAGTTCTTC. Amino acids: CSVEKWRGDNEQFF.

This clone was seen once. This rearrangement joins TRBV7-2 to TRBJ2-1; D is unresolved. V gave up 3 bases and J gave up 2 bases, with 11 bases separating them. Germline assignment: CDR1 SGHTA and CDR2 FQGNSA. The CDR3 is 15 amino acids. The DNA of the CDR3 is TGTGCCAGCAGCTTGGCAACGTCCACCTACAATGAGCAGTTCTTC. It specifies CASSLATSTYNEQFF.

This clone has only one observation. The J gene is TRBJ2-3, the V gene TRBV5-4, with D perhaps TRBD2 (5 bases). This CDR3 is 15 amino acids long. Looked up from germline, CDR1 is SGHNT and CDR2 is YYREEE (reference sequence). V lost 3 bases and J 0 bases, leaving 11 bases between the germline ends. CDR3 coding DNA: TGTGCCAGCAGCTACTCGGGATCTAGCACAGATACGCAGTATTTT. Translated: CASSYSGSSTDTQYF.

This clone was seen once. Here the CDR3 DNA reads TGTGCCACCAGTGTTGCTAGCCTATCCTACAATGAGCAGTTCTTC. This encodes CATSVASLSYNEQFF. The chain recombines TRBV24-1 with TRBJ2-1; a weak D match, TRBD2 (5 bases). Germline lookup yields CDR1 KGHDR and CDR2 SFDVKD. The length of the CDR3 is 15 residues. V lost 5 bases and J 1 base, leaving 11 bases between the germline ends.

The CDR3 is CASSIFGGVDEKLFF. As DNA, the CDR3 is TGTGCCAGTAGTATATTCGGGGGGGTGGATGAAAAACTGTTTTTT. The chain is built from TRBV19 and TRBJ1-4; possibly TRBD1 for D (5 bases). V dropped 2 bases and J dropped 6 bases, with 13 bases sitting between them. From germline, CDR1 is LNHDA and CDR2 SQIVND (reference sequence). This CDR3 is built from 15 residues.

This clone was seen once. Other DNA sequences in this specimen translate into the identical CDR3. The gene calls are TRBV18 and TRBJ1-4; D ambiguous. Germline loops: CDR1 KGHSH, CDR2 LQKENI. CDR3 size: 13 residues. Trimming removed 3 bases from V and 6 bases from J, with 8 bases in between. The CDR3 region is CASSPGRDEKLFF. The CDR3 DNA is TGTGCCAGCTCACCGGGGAGGGATGAAAAACTGTTTTTT. The full variable domain, with the rest looked up from reference TRBV18 and TRBJ1-4, is NAGVMQNPRHLVRRRGQEARLRCSPMKGHSHVYWYRQLPEEGLKFMVYLQKENIIDESGMPKERFSAEFPKEGPSILRIQQVVRGDSAAYFCASSPGRDEKLFFGSGTQLSVL.

This chain connects TRBV5-4 to TRBJ2-5; no clear D. CDR3 length: 14 amino acids. Germline CDR1 and CDR2: SGHNT and YYREEE (reference sequence). Trimming took 0 bases from V and 2 from J, leaving 8 bases between them. The DNA of the CDR3 is TGTGCCAGCAGCTTGGCCCCAATGCAAGAGACCCAGTACTTC. Its translation is CASSLAPMQETQYF.